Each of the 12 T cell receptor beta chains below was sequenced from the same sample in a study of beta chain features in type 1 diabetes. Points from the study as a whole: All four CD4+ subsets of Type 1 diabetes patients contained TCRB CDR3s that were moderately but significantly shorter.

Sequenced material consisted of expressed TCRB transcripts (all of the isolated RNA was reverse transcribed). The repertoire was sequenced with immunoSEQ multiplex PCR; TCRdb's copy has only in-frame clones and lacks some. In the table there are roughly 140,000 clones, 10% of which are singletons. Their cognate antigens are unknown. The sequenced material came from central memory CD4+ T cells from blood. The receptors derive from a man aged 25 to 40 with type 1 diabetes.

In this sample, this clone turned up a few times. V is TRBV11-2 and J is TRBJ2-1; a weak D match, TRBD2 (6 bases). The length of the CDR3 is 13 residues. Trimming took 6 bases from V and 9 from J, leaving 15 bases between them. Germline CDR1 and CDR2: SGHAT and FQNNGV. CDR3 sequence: CASSTGREGEQFF. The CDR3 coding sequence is TGTGCCAGCAGTACCGGGCGGGAAGGTGAGCAGTTCTTC. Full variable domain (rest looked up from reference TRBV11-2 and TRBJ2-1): EAGVAQSPRYKIIEKRQSVAFWCNPISGHATLYWYQQILGQGPKLLIQFQNNGVVDDSQLPKDRFSAERLKGVDSTLKIQPAKLEDSAVYLCASSTGREGEQFFGPGTRLTVL.

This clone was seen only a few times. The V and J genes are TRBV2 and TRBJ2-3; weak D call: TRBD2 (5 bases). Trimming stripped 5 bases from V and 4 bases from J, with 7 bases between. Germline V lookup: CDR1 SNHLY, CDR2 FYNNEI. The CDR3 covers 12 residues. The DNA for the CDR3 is TGTGCCAGCAGTTCTAGCCCAGATACGCAGTATTTT. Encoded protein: CASSSSPDTQYF.

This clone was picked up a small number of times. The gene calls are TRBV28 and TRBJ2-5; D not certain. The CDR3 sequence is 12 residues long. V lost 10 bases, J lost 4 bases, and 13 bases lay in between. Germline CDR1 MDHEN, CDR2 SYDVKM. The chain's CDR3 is CATHTQLETQYF. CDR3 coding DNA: TGTGCCACCCATACCCAACTAGAGACCCAGTACTTC.

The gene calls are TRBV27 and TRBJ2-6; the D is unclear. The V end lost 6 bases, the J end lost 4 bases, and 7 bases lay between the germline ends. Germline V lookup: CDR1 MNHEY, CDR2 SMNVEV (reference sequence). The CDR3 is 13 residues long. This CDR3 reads CASRAWGANVLTF. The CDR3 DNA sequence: TGTGCCAGCAGAGCTTGGGGGGCCAACGTCCTGACTTTC.

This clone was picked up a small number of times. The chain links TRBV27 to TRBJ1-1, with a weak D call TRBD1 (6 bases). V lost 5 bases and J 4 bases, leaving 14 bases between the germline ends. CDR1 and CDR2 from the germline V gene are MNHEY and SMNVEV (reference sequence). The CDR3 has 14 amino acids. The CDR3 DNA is TGTGCCAGCAGTCCCTTCGGCAGGGGCACTGAAGCTTTCTTT. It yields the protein CASSPFGRGTEAFF.

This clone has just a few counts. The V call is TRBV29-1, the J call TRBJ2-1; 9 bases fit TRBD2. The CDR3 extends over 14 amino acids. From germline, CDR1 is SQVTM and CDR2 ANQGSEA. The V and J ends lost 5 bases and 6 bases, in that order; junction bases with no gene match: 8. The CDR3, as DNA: TGCAGCGTTTCTGGGCGGGAGGGGATCAATGAGCAGTTCTTC. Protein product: CSVSGREGINEQFF.

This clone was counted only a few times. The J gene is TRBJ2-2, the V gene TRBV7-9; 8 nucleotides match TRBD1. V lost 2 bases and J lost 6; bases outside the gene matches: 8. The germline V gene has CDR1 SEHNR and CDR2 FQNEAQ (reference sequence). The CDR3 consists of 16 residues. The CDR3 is CASSLRQGADPGELFF. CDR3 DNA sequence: TGTGCCAGCAGCTTACGGCAGGGGGCAGATCCCGGGGAGCTGTTTTTT.

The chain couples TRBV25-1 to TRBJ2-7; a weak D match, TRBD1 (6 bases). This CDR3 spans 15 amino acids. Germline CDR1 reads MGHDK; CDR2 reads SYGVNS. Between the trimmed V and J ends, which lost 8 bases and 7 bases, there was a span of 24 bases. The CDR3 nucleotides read TGTGCCAGCTCCTCCCCCATAAACAGGGCATCGGAGCAGTACTTC. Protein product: CASSSPINRASEQYF.

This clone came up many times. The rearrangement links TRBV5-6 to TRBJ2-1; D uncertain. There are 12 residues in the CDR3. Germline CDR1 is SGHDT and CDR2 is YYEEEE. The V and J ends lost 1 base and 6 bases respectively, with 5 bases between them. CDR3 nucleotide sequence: TGTGCCAGCAGCTTGTTCAGCAATGAGCAGTTCTTC. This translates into CASSLFSNEQFF.

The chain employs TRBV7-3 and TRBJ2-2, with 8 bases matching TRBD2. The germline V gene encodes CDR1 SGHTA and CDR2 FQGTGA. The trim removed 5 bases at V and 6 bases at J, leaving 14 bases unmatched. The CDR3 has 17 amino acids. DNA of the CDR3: TGTGCCAGCAGCCCGGGGACTAGTGGATTATTCGCCGGGGAGCTGTTTTTT. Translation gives CASSPGTSGLFAGELFF. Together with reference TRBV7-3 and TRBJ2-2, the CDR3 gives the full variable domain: GAGVSQTPSNKVTEKGKYVELRCDPISGHTALYWYRQSLGQGPEFLIYFQGTGAADDSGLPNDRFFAVRPEGSVSTLKIQRTERGDSAVYLCASSPGTSGLFAGELFFGEGSRLTVL.

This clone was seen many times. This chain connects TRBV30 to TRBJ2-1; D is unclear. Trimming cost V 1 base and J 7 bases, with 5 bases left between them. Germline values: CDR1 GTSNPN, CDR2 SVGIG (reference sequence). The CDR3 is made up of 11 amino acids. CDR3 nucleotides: TGTGCCTGGAGTGGTAGTAATGAGCAGTTCTTC. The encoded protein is CAWSGSNEQFF.

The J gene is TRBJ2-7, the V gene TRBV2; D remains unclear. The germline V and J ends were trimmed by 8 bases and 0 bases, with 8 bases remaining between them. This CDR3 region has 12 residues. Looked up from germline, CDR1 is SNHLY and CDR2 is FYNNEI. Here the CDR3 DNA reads TGTGCCAGCGTGGCGGACTCCTACGAGCAGTACTTC. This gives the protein CASVADSYEQYF.